One sample yielded the 7 T cell receptor beta chains listed below, sequenced in a study of T cell responses to AZD1222 COVID-19 vaccine. The protocol was immunoSEQ multiplex PCR, while the TCRdb copy is restricted to in-frame clones and leaves out a portion. In the table there are about 25,000 clones, roughly 91% of which are singletons. The source was peripheral blood, collected 28 days after the second AZD1222 dose. Source of these receptors: an adult who received the AZD1222 COVID-19 vaccine.

This sequence joins TRBV5-4 and TRBJ2-5; D is unresolved. CDR3 length equals 13 residues. Germline CDR1 reads SGHNT; CDR2 reads YYREEE (reference sequence). V lost 4 bases, J lost 4 bases, and 11 bases lay in between. The CDR3 reads CASSLPMGETQYF. The CDR3 coding sequence is TGTGCCAGCAGCCTACCAATGGGAGAGACCCAGTACTTC.

The chain couples TRBV5-1 to TRBJ2-3; TRBD2 agrees at 13 bases. This CDR3 region has 17 residues. Per the germline V gene, CDR1 is SGHRS and CDR2 is YFSETQ. Trimming removed 3 bases from V and 3 bases from J; junction bases left unmatched: 7. In DNA, the CDR3 is TGCGCCAGCAGCTCCGGGACTAGCGGGACCGGGACAGATACGCAGTATTTT. This sequence encodes CASSSGTSGTGTDTQYF.

The table lists this clone with a few counts. The V call is TRBV28, the J call TRBJ1-5, with a possible D match to TRBD1 (5 bases). The CDR3 has 12 amino acids. CDR1 and CDR2 from the germline V gene are MDHEN and SYDVKM. The V end lost 6 bases, the J end lost 5 bases, and 8 bases lay between the germline ends. The CDR3, as DNA: TGTGCCAGCAGAATACAGGATCAGCCCCAGCATTTT. Amino acid sequence: CASRIQDQPQHF.

The chain couples TRBV6-5 to TRBJ1-2; D remains ambiguous. The CDR3 extends over 14 amino acids. CDR1 and CDR2 from the germline V gene are MNHEY and SVGAGI. Trimming removed 2 bases at V and 8 bases at J, with 15 bases between. CDR3 nucleotide sequence: TGTGCCAGCAGTTACGGGCAGGCCTCGTGGGGCTACACCTTC. Translated: CASSYGQASWGYTF.

The chain carries TRBV11-2 and TRBJ2-5; no firm D call. The length of the CDR3 is 14 residues. Germline assignment: CDR1 SGHAT and CDR2 FQNNGV. V dropped 1 base and J dropped 2 bases, with 8 bases sitting between them. CDR3 protein: CASSLVDGQETQYF. As DNA, the CDR3 is TGTGCCAGCAGCTTAGTCGACGGGCAAGAGACCCAGTACTTC. Full variable domain (remainder filled in from reference TRBV11-2 and TRBJ2-5): EAGVAQSPRYKIIEKRQSVAFWCNPISGHATLYWYQQILGQGPKLLIQFQNNGVVDDSQLPKDRFSAERLKGVDSTLKIQPAKLEDSAVYLCASSLVDGQETQYFGPGTRLLVL.

This clone showed up just once. The chain employs TRBV3-1 (or the pseudogene TRBV3-2) and TRBJ1-3; D not resolved. The germline V gene encodes CDR1 LGHDT and CDR2 YNNKEL (reference sequence). Deletions cut 0 bases from V and 0 bases from J, with 9 bases between. The CDR3 extends over 16 amino acids. The CDR3 sequence is CASSQEGRDSGNTIYF. The CDR3 DNA is TGTGCCAGCAGCCAAGAGGGAAGGGACTCTGGAAACACCATATATTTT.

V usage is TRBV11-2 and J usage is TRBJ2-7, with 7 positions matching TRBD2. Germline V gene lookup returns CDR1 SGHAT and CDR2 FQNNGV. The length of the CDR3 is 15 residues. The ends lost 0 bases at V and 7 bases at J; junction bases unmatched: 9. Here the CDR3 DNA reads TGTGCCAGCAGCTTAGAGGGACTACTGTATGCGGAGCAGTACTTC. It specifies CASSLEGLLYAEQYF.